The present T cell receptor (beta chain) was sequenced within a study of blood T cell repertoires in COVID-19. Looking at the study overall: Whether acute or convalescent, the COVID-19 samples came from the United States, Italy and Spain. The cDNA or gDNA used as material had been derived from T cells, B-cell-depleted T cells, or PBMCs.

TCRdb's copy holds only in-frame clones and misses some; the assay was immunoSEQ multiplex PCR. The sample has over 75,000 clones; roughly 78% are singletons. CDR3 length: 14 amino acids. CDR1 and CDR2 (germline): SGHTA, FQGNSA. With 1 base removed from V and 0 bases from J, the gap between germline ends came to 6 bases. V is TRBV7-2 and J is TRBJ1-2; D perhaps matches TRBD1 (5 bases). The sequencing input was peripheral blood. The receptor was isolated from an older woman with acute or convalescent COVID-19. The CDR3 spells CASSLEQANYGYTF. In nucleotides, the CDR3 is TGTGCCAGCAGCTTAGAACAGGCTAACTATGGCTACACCTTC.